These 20 T cell receptor beta chains were sequenced from one sample in a study of blood T cell repertoires in COVID-19. The protocol was immunoSEQ multiplex PCR, while the TCRdb copy is restricted to in-frame clones and leaves out a portion. The sample consists of 280,000 or so clones, around 85% of them appearing once. The sample comprised PBMCs or T cells enriched from blood (not recorded which). These receptors originate from a woman aged 50 to 60 who had recovered from COVID-19.

This chain connects TRBV7-2 to TRBJ2-1; 13 bases match TRBD2. The CDR3 has 18 residues. Trimming at V came to 6 bases and at J to 0 bases, leaving 8 bases not matched to a gene. CDR1 is SGHTA and CDR2 is FQGNSA in the germline V gene. In DNA, the CDR3 is TGTGCCAGCAGTCGGACTAGCGGGAGTCTAATCTCCTACAATGAGCAGTTCTTC. It yields the protein CASSRTSGSLISYNEQFF.

This chain connects TRBV2 to TRBJ2-2; maybe TRBD1 (5 bases). The germline gives CDR1 SNHLY, CDR2 FYNNEI. V gave up 3 bases and J gave up 4 bases, with 12 bases separating them. The CDR3 contains 15 residues. The DNA for the CDR3 is TGTGCCAGCAGTGAGAAGAGACAGTCCACCGGGGAGCTGTTTTTT. It yields the protein CASSEKRQSTGELFF. Complete variable domain (other parts from reference TRBV2 and TRBJ2-2): EPEVTQTPSHQVTQMGQEVILRCVPISNHLYFYWYRQILGQKVEFLVSFYNNEISEKSEIFDDQFSVERPDGSNFTLKIRSTKLEDSAMYFCASSEKRQSTGELFFGEGSRLTVL.

This chain joins TRBV2 and TRBJ2-7; 8 positions agree with TRBD1. The V segment lost 5 bases and the J segment 4 bases; nucleotides outside the gene matches: 10. The CDR3 runs to 15 residues. CDR1 and CDR2 from the germline V gene are SNHLY and FYNNEI. CDR3 nucleotides: TGTGCCAGCAGTTTTCCAGGGGGCCGGACGTACGAGCAGTACTTC. This gives the protein CASSFPGGRTYEQYF.

V and J are TRBV7-2 and TRBJ1-1, with 7 bases matching TRBD1. Germline loops: CDR1 SGHTA, CDR2 FQGNSA. CDR3 length: 16 amino acids. The V gene end was trimmed by 3 bases and the J gene end by 3 bases; junction bases not matched to a gene: 10. In DNA form, the CDR3 reads TGTGCCAGCAGCTTCAGACAGGGCGCATTGGACACTGAAGCTTTCTTT. Protein sequence: CASSFRQGALDTEAFF.

V is TRBV30 and J is TRBJ1-4; 8 bases agree with TRBD1. The junction had 9 bases not matched to a gene; V was cut back by 7 bases and J by 8 bases. The CDR3 covers 13 residues. The germline CDR1 and CDR2 sequences are GTSNPN and SVGIG (reference sequence). The DNA for the CDR3 is TGTGCCTTAAACAGGGGGAGTGGCGAAAAACTGTTTTTT. Translation: CALNRGSGEKLFF.

The rearrangement links TRBV30 to TRBJ2-1; 10 bases are a match to TRBD1. Per the germline V gene, CDR1 is GTSNPN and CDR2 is SVGIG (reference sequence). The CDR3 is 13 amino acids. Trimming cost V 5 bases and J 3 bases; bases outside gene matches: 1. CDR3 in DNA: TGTGCCTGGGGACAGGGGGTCTACAATGAGCAGTTCTTC. Protein sequence: CAWGQGVYNEQFF.

This clone occurred a few times. The chain couples TRBV30 to TRBJ2-1; D gene unclear. CDR1 is GTSNPN and CDR2 is SVGIG in the germline V gene (reference sequence). The CDR3 is 11 amino acids. V was trimmed by 7 bases and J by 8 bases, leaving 12 bases between them. CDR3 residues: CASSLLDEQFF. CDR3 sequence (DNA): TGTGCCTCCTCCCTTTTAGATGAGCAGTTCTTC.

This sequence joins TRBV20-1 and TRBJ2-7; the D is unclear. Trimming removed 5 bases at V and 7 bases at J, with 12 bases between. The CDR3 extends over 11 amino acids. CDR1 is DFQATT and CDR2 is SNEGSKA in the germline V gene (reference sequence). Here the CDR3 reads CSAFIFGEQYF. For the CDR3, the DNA is TGCAGTGCTTTTATCTTCGGGGAGCAGTACTTC.

The chain combines TRBV18 with TRBJ1-1; possible D gene TRBD1, 6 bases. Looked up from germline, CDR1 is KGHSH and CDR2 is LQKENI. The length of the CDR3 is 13 residues. The germline V and J ends were trimmed by 7 bases and 1 base, with 10 bases remaining between them. The CDR3 reads CASCQGRNTEAFF. The CDR3, as DNA: TGTGCCAGCTGCCAGGGGCGGAACACTGAAGCTTTCTTT.

This clone was seen only a few times. The rearrangement uses TRBV5-6 and TRBJ2-7; D may be TRBD1 (5 bases). Germline assignment: CDR1 SGHDT and CDR2 YYEEEE. Trimming cost V 1 base and J 1 base, with 15 bases left between them. There are 16 residues in the CDR3. The CDR3 DNA follows: TGTGCCAGCAGCTTGAAGGCGCTCAGGGTATCCTACGAGCAGTACTTC. Residues: CASSLKALRVSYEQYF.

The CDR3 protein is CASSQEGAGGLEQFF. The CDR3 DNA is TGCGCCAGCAGCCAAGAGGGAGCGGGAGGGCTTGAGCAGTTCTTC. The chain has TRBV4-1 and TRBJ2-1; the match to TRBD2 covers 10 bases. This CDR3 is 15 amino acids long. V lost 0 bases and J lost 9; bases outside the gene matches: 5. Germline CDR1 is MGHRA and CDR2 is YSYEKL.

The V gene is TRBV3-1 (or the pseudogene TRBV3-2), the J gene TRBJ2-7, with unresolved D. The CDR3 covers 16 residues. Germline V CDR1 and CDR2: LGHDT, YNNKEL (reference sequence). The V gene lost 1 base and the J gene lost 1 base, with 14 bases spanning the gap. CDR3 sequence reads: CASSQVTLDSSYEQYF. As DNA, the CDR3 is TGTGCCAGCAGCCAAGTCACCCTAGATTCATCCTACGAGCAGTACTTC.

The chain uses TRBV5-1 and TRBJ1-6; TRBD1 matches 8 bases. Losses at the gene ends were 6 bases for V and 8 bases for J; bases not matched to a gene: 7. The CDR3 runs 14 residues. Germline V lookup: CDR1 SGHRS, CDR2 YFSETQ. This chain's CDR3 is CASTPGQVDSPLHF. DNA for the CDR3: TGCGCCAGCACCCCGGGACAGGTGGATTCACCCCTCCACTTT.

The chain links TRBV20-1 to TRBJ1-2; D unresolved. Trimming stripped 3 bases from V and 7 bases from J, with 9 bases between. Germline assignment: CDR1 DFQATT and CDR2 SNEGSKA (reference sequence). The CDR3 covers 11 residues. The CDR3 DNA sequence: TGCAGTGCTAGGAGGGCCCGTGGCTACACCTTC. The encoded protein is CSARRARGYTF.

This chain connects TRBV27 to TRBJ2-3; D is perhaps TRBD1 (5 bases). Germline CDR1 is MNHEY and CDR2 is SMNVEV (reference sequence). The germline V and J ends were trimmed by 5 bases and 0 bases, with 15 bases remaining between them. The CDR3 spans 16 residues. CDR3 amino acids: CASSMFPGWSTDTQYF. The CDR3 nucleotides are TGTGCCAGCAGTATGTTCCCAGGGTGGAGCACAGATACGCAGTATTTT.

The genes are TRBV19 and TRBJ1-4; D call uncertain. The germline V and J ends were trimmed by 3 bases and 13 bases, with 15 bases remaining between them. Per the germline V gene, CDR1 is LNHDA and CDR2 is SQIVND (reference sequence). This CDR3 comprises 13 residues. CDR3: CASSIGRREPLFF. The CDR3, as DNA: TGTGCCAGTAGTATCGGGAGGAGGGAACCACTGTTTTTT.

The chain recombines TRBV3-1 (or the pseudogene TRBV3-2) with TRBJ2-7; 9 bases map to TRBD2. CDR3 length: 15 amino acids. Trimming took 6 bases from V and 4 from J; bases not matched to a gene: 10. Per germline, CDR1 LGHDT and CDR2 YNNKEL (reference sequence). CDR3 sequence reads: CASRPGVAGVYEQYF. CDR3 coding DNA: TGTGCCAGCAGGCCCGGCGTAGCGGGAGTTTACGAGCAGTACTTC.

The V and J genes are TRBV7-9 and TRBJ1-5; maybe TRBD1 (6 bases). V was cut by 5 bases and J by 5 bases, with 7 bases left in between. This CDR3 has 12 amino acids. The germline gives CDR1 SEHNR, CDR2 FQNEAQ (reference sequence). The DNA for the CDR3 is TGTGCCAGCAGCCGGACAGATCAGCCCCAGCATTTT. Its protein product is CASSRTDQPQHF.

This clone was detected only once. The chain links TRBV27 to TRBJ2-2, with TRBD2 matching 8 bases. Trimming at V came to 6 bases and at J to 5 bases, leaving 20 bases not matched to a gene. The V gene's germline CDR1 is MNHEY and CDR2 SMNVEV (reference sequence). The CDR3 consists of 19 residues. This CDR3 reads CASSRLRGDAGGRTGELFF. CDR3 DNA sequence: TGTGCCAGCAGCCGCCTCCGGGGGGATGCGGGGGGAAGGACCGGGGAGCTGTTTTTT.

The V and J genes are TRBV28 and TRBJ1-1; tentative D call: TRBD1 (6 bases). The CDR3 has 16 amino acids. The V end was cut by 5 bases, the J end by 1 base, with 17 bases between. Germline V gene sequence: CDR1 MDHEN, CDR2 SYDVKM. CDR3 in amino acids: CASSMPAGTPNTEAFF. CDR3 sequence (DNA): TGTGCCAGCAGTATGCCAGCCGGGACACCGAACACTGAAGCTTTCTTT.